The source of this T cell receptor beta chain is a study of PD-1 and CTLA-4 blockade in melanoma. The ends lost 3 bases at V and 2 bases at J; junction bases unmatched: 7. The germline CDR1 and CDR2 sequences are MNHEY and SMNVEV (reference sequence). This CDR3 spans 16 amino acids. Only in-frame clones appear in the TCRdb table, and some are missing; sequencing was by immunoSEQ multiplex PCR. The table includes some 11,000 clones, around four fifths detected once. This chain links TRBV27 with TRBJ2-1; TRBD2 agrees at 7 bases. Source: CD8+ T cells from peripheral blood, taken from a patient given anti-PD-1 treatment. This TCR was recovered from a human donor with melanoma. DNA for the CDR3: TGTGCCAGCAGTTTGTTGAGAAGCGGGACCTACAATGAGCAGTTCTTC. Amino acids: CASSLLRSGTYNEQFF.